The 30 T cell receptor beta chains below all came from one sample that was sequenced in a study of regulatory T cells in long-lasting Graves disease. For TCR beta, libraries came from iRepertoire HTBI primers and Arm-PCR of CDR3 regions. TCRdb called the multiplex PCR reads again in MiXCR, with one record for every CDR3 protein. The table has 600,000 to 850,000 distinct CDR3 sequences, around 30% seen once. Time point in this sample: persistent/refractory GD, antithyroid drugs over 5 years with positive TRAb. The TCR library was made from RNA extracted from PBMCs. Source: peripheral blood mononuclear cells (PBMCs), taken when the disease was refractory, from a patient treated with antithyroid drugs. These receptors were taken from a female donor with Graves disease.

The chain links TRBV12-3 or TRBV12-4 to TRBJ1-1; D perhaps matches TRBD1 (5 bases). The CDR3 runs 15 residues. With 4 bases removed from V and 1 base from J, the gap between germline ends came to 13 bases. CDR3 sequence (DNA): TGTGCCAGCAGTTCACCGGGACGTGGGAACACTGAAGCTTTCTTT. Translated, it gives CASSSPGRGNTEAFF.

This clonotype was detected ten times or more. The junction and the germline gene differ at one end; a read error may be behind it. V usage is TRBV5-1 and J usage is TRBJ1-2; no reliable D call. Looked up from germline, CDR1 is SGHRS and CDR2 is YFSETQ. This CDR3 is built from 11 residues. CDR3 in amino acids: CASSGSYGYTF. In nucleotides, the CDR3 is TGTGCCAGCAGTGGTAGCTATGGCTACACCTTC.

A note on this clonotype: Since no conserved phenylalanine or tryptophan closes the CDR3, a read error is the likely cause. The chain has TRBV7-9 and TRBJ1-1, with 7 nucleotides matching TRBD1. V shed 5 bases and J 4 bases; nucleotides not matched to a gene: 4. CDR3 length: 13 amino acids. CDR1 and CDR2 (germline): SEHNR, FQNEAQ (reference sequence). CDR3 DNA sequence: TGTGCCAGCAGCGAAACAGGGGCCACTGAAGCTTTCTCT. Encoded protein: CASSETGATEAFS.

This rearrangement joins TRBV27 to TRBJ1-3, with D maybe TRBD1 (6 bases). The CDR3 has 16 residues. Trimming took off 6 bases at V and 2 bases at J, with 17 bases between the two ends. Germline V lookup: CDR1 MNHEY, CDR2 SMNVEV (reference sequence). CDR3 in DNA: TGTGCCAGCAGCCGGGGGGCTCTCCGCGCTGGAAACACCATATATTTT. Translating gives CASSRGALRAGNTIYF.

This clonotype has a count of ten or more. The J gene is TRBJ2-5, the V gene TRBV28; 10 bases match TRBD2. Germline assignment: CDR1 MDHEN and CDR2 SYDVKM. This CDR3 region has 13 residues. J gave up 6 bases and V 7 bases, and 5 bases lay outside the gene matches. The chain's CDR3 is CASTLAGGQTQYF. The CDR3 DNA follows: TGTGCCAGCACCTTAGCGGGAGGTCAGACCCAGTACTTC. The whole variable domain, filled in from reference TRBV28 and TRBJ2-5, reads DVKVTQSSRYLVKRTGEKVFLECVQDMDHENMFWYRQDPGLGLRLIYFSYDVKMKEKGDIPEGYSVSREKKERFSLILESASTNQTSMYLCASTLAGGQTQYFGPGTRLLVL.

This clonotype has a count of ten or more. One end of the junction is discordant with germline, which a read error may explain. The chain couples TRBV5-1 to TRBJ1-2; D ambiguous. CDR1 is SGHRS and CDR2 is YFSETQ in the germline V gene. The CDR3 is 12 amino acids. The CDR3 region has the DNA TGTGCCAGCAGCGCGGGCCGGTCAGGCTACACCTTC. Its translation is CASSAGRSGYTF.

This clonotype was found a few times. The chain uses TRBV6-2 or TRBV6-3 and TRBJ1-2; D may be TRBD1 (5 bases). This CDR3 comprises 16 residues. Germline CDR1 reads MNHEY; CDR2 reads SVGEGT. Trimming removed 0 bases at V and 5 bases at J, with 16 bases between. The CDR3 DNA reads TGTGCCAGCAGTTACTCGGTTACAGGAGTCGGGTATGGCTACACCTTC. This gives the protein CASSYSVTGVGYGYTF.

This clonotype occurred many times. This chain uses TRBV28 with TRBJ2-7, with D possibly matching TRBD1 (5 bases). Germline V gene data show CDR1 as MDHEN and CDR2 as SYDVKM. V lost 5 bases, J lost 10 bases, and 15 bases lay in between. The CDR3 sequence is 12 residues long. DNA of the CDR3: TGTGCCAGCAGTCTCGGTTTGGGGCTTCAGTACTTC. It codes for CASSLGLGLQYF.

This chain joins TRBV6-1 and TRBJ1-1, with 7 nucleotides matching TRBD1. The CDR3 covers 14 residues. Unmatched junction bases numbered 5, after V lost 3 bases and J lost 4 bases. The germline gives CDR1 MNHNS, CDR2 SASEGT. The CDR3 DNA reads as TGTGCCAGCAGTGACTCAGGGGGGAGCACTGAAGCTTTCTTT. The encoded protein is CASSDSGGSTEAFF.

This chain connects TRBV5-1 to TRBJ2-5, with TRBD2 matching 10 bases. Trimming cost V 4 bases and J 5 bases; bases outside gene matches: 8. This CDR3 is 15 amino acids long. The germline V gene encodes CDR1 SGHRS and CDR2 YFSETQ. CDR3 in amino acids: CASSQTGTSVETQYF. DNA of the CDR3: TGCGCCAGCAGCCAAACCGGGACTAGCGTTGAGACCCAGTACTTC.

There are a few counts of this clonotype. The J gene is TRBJ2-5, the V gene TRBV5-1, with no clear D. Trimming took 0 bases from V and 2 from J, leaving 11 bases between them. In germline, CDR1 is SGHRS, CDR2 YFSETQ. CDR3 size: 15 residues. The CDR3 is CASSLVMGRQETQYF. DNA for the CDR3: TGCGCCAGCAGCTTGGTCATGGGAAGGCAAGAGACCCAGTACTTC.

A note on this clonotype: A far more abundant clone sits one base away, making this likely a read error. The V gene is TRBV5-5, the J gene TRBJ1-1; D perhaps matches TRBD1 (5 bases). The germline gives CDR1 SGHKS, CDR2 YYEKEE (reference sequence). Trimming shortened V by 3 bases and J by 1 base, and 13 bases separated the two germline ends. This CDR3 comprises 15 residues. The CDR3 loop reads CASSSRSTGNTEAFF. The CDR3 DNA sequence: TGTGCCAGCAGCTCGAGATCTACAGGGAACACTGAAGCTTTCTTT.

Ten or more counts support this clonotype. This chain connects TRBV11-2 to TRBJ2-7; D is possibly TRBD2 (5 bases). The CDR3 has 15 amino acids. The germline V gene encodes CDR1 SGHAT and CDR2 FQNNGV. V shed 3 bases and J shed 0 bases, with 12 bases lying between them. CDR3: CASSLSGWSSYEQYF. In DNA, the CDR3 is TGTGCCAGCAGCTTGAGCGGTTGGAGCTCCTACGAGCAGTACTTC. The variable domain in full, with the rest retrieved from reference TRBV11-2 and TRBJ2-7, is EAGVAQSPRYKIIEKRQSVAFWCNPISGHATLYWYQQILGQGPKLLIQFQNNGVVDDSQLPKDRFSAERLKGVDSTLKIQPAKLEDSAVYLCASSLSGWSSYEQYFGPGTRLTVT.

The chain recombines TRBV11-2 with TRBJ2-7, with D possibly being TRBD2 (6 bases). This CDR3 comprises 15 residues. The germline V gene has CDR1 SGHAT and CDR2 FQNNGV. Trimming left V 0 bases short and J 2 bases short, with 11 bases between. CDR3 sequence (DNA): TGTGCCAGCAGCTTAGATCTACTAGCTGCCTACGAGCAGTACTTC. It is translated as CASSLDLLAAYEQYF.

This clonotype was recorded a few times. In DNA form, the CDR3 reads TGTGCCAGCCGAAGACAGACTGAAGCTTTCTTT. This translates into CASRRQTEAFF. The J gene is TRBJ1-1, the V gene TRBV2; tentative D call: TRBD1 (5 bases). Germline CDR1 SNHLY, CDR2 FYNNEI. CDR3 length: 11 amino acids. The ends were cut back, 8 bases at V and 5 bases at J, with 9 bases in the middle. Full variable domain (outside the CDR3, taken from reference TRBV2 and TRBJ1-1): EPEVTQTPSHQVTQMGQEVILRCVPISNHLYFYWYRQILGQKVEFLVSFYNNEISEKSEIFDDQFSVERPDGSNFTLKIRSTKLEDSAMYFCASRRQTEAFFGQGTRLTVV.

In its sample, this clonotype was seen a few times. The chain has TRBV7-9 and TRBJ1-1; TRBD1 is a possible D gene (5 bases). Germline V gene lookup returns CDR1 SEHNR and CDR2 FQNEAQ (reference sequence). The V end lost 5 bases, the J end lost 3 bases, and 22 bases lay between the germline ends. The CDR3 length is 17 residues. This CDR3 is CASSRKGRQGKDTEAFF. Written as DNA, the CDR3 is TGTGCCAGCAGCCGAAAAGGGAGGCAGGGTAAGGACACTGAAGCTTTCTTT. Full variable domain (outside the CDR3, taken from reference TRBV7-9 and TRBJ1-1): DTGVSQNPRHKITKRGQNVTFRCDPISEHNRLYWYRQTLGQGPEFLTYFQNEAQLEKSRLLSDRFSAERPKGSFSTLEIQRTEQGDSAMYLCASSRKGRQGKDTEAFFGQGTRLTVV.

The J gene is TRBJ1-2, the V gene TRBV6-2 or TRBV6-3; D not resolved. Trimming stripped 2 bases from V and 8 bases from J, with 9 bases between. Germline V CDR1 and CDR2: MNHEY, SVGEGT. CDR3 length equals 12 residues. The CDR3 DNA reads as TGTGCCAGCAGTTACCCGTCAGGAGGCTACACCTTC. Translation: CASSYPSGGYTF.

This clonotype was detected many times. V gene TRBV6-5 combines with J gene TRBJ1-1; 7 nucleotides align to TRBD1. The V gene end was trimmed by 2 bases and the J gene end by 5 bases; junction bases not matched to a gene: 8. Germline assignment: CDR1 MNHEY and CDR2 SVGAGI. The length of the CDR3 is 15 residues. The CDR3 DNA follows: TGTGCCAGCAGTTACCGGACAGGAGATAAGACTGAAGCTTTCTTT. It specifies CASSYRTGDKTEAFF.

In this sample, this clonotype turned up many times. This sequence joins TRBV29-1 and TRBJ2-5; TRBD2 matches 16 bases. Germline V gene data show CDR1 as SQVTM and CDR2 as ANQGSEA. The CDR3 covers 15 residues. The V and J ends lost 4 bases and 3 bases, in that order; junction bases with no gene match: 2. This CDR3 is CSVAGTSGREETQYF. CDR3 coding DNA: TGCAGCGTTGCGGGGACTAGCGGGAGGGAAGAGACCCAGTACTTC. The complete variable domain, with remaining parts taken from reference TRBV29-1 and TRBJ2-5, reads SAVISQKPSRDICQRGTSLTIQCQVDSQVTMMFWYRQQPGQSLTLIATANQGSEATYESGFVIDKFPISRPNLTFSTLTVSNMSPEDSSIYLCSVAGTSGREETQYFGPGTRLLVL.

V and J are TRBV28 and TRBJ1-2, with TRBD1 identical over 7 bases. J gave up 8 bases and V 4 bases, and 10 bases lay outside the gene matches. The CDR3 extends over 14 amino acids. Germline CDR1 reads MDHEN; CDR2 reads SYDVKM. The chain's CDR3 is CASSYSRGLRGYTF. In nucleotides, the CDR3 is TGTGCCAGCAGTTACTCTAGGGGGCTCAGGGGCTACACCTTC.

This clonotype was counted between two and nine times. The chain couples TRBV3-1 to TRBJ1-6; D is unresolved. Germline assignment: CDR1 LGHDT and CDR2 YNNKEL (reference sequence). The CDR3 length is 14 residues. V was shortened by 4 bases and J by 7 bases, with 11 bases between the two germline ends. CDR3 sequence: CASSPGRSNSPLHF. In nucleotides, the CDR3 is TGTGCCAGCAGCCCTGGCAGATCCAATTCACCCCTCCACTTT.

There are many counts of this clonotype. This rearrangement joins TRBV11-2 to TRBJ2-7, with TRBD1 as a possible D gene (5 bases). The CDR3 runs to 14 residues. V was trimmed by 5 bases and J by 3 bases, leaving 14 bases between them. Germline CDR1 reads SGHAT; CDR2 reads FQNNGV. CDR3 sequence: CASSPLGQGYEQYF. The CDR3 DNA reads as TGTGCCAGCAGCCCTCTGGGGCAGGGCTACGAGCAGTACTTC.

The chain joins TRBV6-2 or TRBV6-3 to TRBJ2-7; 7 nucleotides agree with TRBD2. Germline V CDR1 and CDR2: MNHEY, SVGEGT. The CDR3 contains 15 residues. With 3 bases clipped from V and 0 bases from J, the junction kept 5 bases outside the gene matches. CDR3 bases: TGTGCCAGCAGTTATTCGGGAGGACTCTCCTACGAGCAGTACTTC. This sequence encodes CASSYSGGLSYEQYF.

The chain has TRBV18 and TRBJ2-1, with D maybe TRBD1 (6 bases). The V and J ends lost 3 bases and 10 bases respectively, with 16 bases between them. Germline lookup yields CDR1 KGHSH and CDR2 LQKENI. The CDR3 runs to 14 residues. The CDR3 DNA reads TGTGCCAGCTCACCTAGCAGGGGAAGCGGAGAGCAGTTCTTC. Translated: CASSPSRGSGEQFF.

The gene calls are TRBV25-1 and TRBJ1-1; D gene ambiguous. CDR1 MGHDK and CDR2 SYGVNS come from the germline V gene. The ends were cut back, 1 base at V and 6 bases at J, with 15 bases in the middle. The CDR3 loop spans 15 amino acids. This CDR3 reads CASSEWASKGSEAFF. The DNA of the CDR3 is TGTGCCAGCAGTGAATGGGCCTCAAAAGGGTCTGAAGCTTTCTTT.

The CDR3 spells CASSLVDGSNSPLHF. Here the CDR3 DNA reads TGTGCCAGCAGCTTGGTGGACGGCAGTAATTCACCCCTCCACTTT. V usage is TRBV7-9 and J usage is TRBJ1-6; D uncertain. Germline-derived CDR1 and CDR2 are SEHNR and FQNEAQ (reference sequence). Trimming left V 3 bases short and J 6 bases short, with 12 bases between. The CDR3 runs to 15 residues.

V is TRBV6-1 and J is TRBJ2-7; 10 nucleotides agree with TRBD2. Germline V gene lookup returns CDR1 MNHNS and CDR2 SASEGT. The J segment lost 2 bases and the V segment lost 7 bases, leaving 8 bases of the junction unmatched. The CDR3 is 15 residues long. The CDR3 nucleotides are TGTGCCAGCAACCTCCTAGCGGGAGAGGCCTACGAGCAGTACTTC. It yields the protein CASNLLAGEAYEQYF.

J is TRBJ1-2 and V is TRBV27; D not certain. V dropped 2 bases and J dropped 6 bases, with 28 bases sitting between them. Germline loops: CDR1 MNHEY, CDR2 SMNVEV (reference sequence). This CDR3 comprises 19 residues. CDR3 amino acids: CASSLTPAHRISLRDGYTF. Written as DNA, the CDR3 is TGTGCCAGCAGTTTAACCCCCGCGCACCGGATCTCCTTGAGGGATGGCTACACCTTC.

The rearrangement uses TRBV15 and TRBJ2-7; 12 positions match TRBD2. The germline gives CDR1 LNHNV, CDR2 YYDKDF (reference sequence). This CDR3 is built from 13 residues. Trimming at V came to 10 bases and at J to 2 bases, leaving 3 bases not matched to a gene. CDR3 residues: CAIGLAGTYEQYF. The DNA for the CDR3 is TGTGCCATCGGACTAGCGGGAACCTACGAGCAGTACTTC.

The chain employs TRBV7-9 and TRBJ2-5; 15 bases agree with TRBD2. V shed 5 bases and J 5 bases; nucleotides not matched to a gene: 9. The CDR3 length is 17 residues. CDR1 is SEHNR, CDR2 FQNEAQ, per germline (reference sequence). CDR3 sequence: CASSPPGLAGGGETQYF. As DNA, the CDR3 is TGTGCCAGCAGCCCCCCGGGACTAGCGGGAGGTGGTGAGACCCAGTACTTC.